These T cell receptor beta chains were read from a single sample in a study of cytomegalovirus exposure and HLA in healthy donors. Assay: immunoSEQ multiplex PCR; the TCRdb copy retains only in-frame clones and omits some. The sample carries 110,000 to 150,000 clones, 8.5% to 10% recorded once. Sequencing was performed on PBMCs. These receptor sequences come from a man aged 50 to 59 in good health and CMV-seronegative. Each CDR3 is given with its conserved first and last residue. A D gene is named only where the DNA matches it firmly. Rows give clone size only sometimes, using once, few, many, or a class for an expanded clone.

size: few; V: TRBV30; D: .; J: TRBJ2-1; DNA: TGTGCCTGGAGGGTAAAGGGGCAGGCAAATGAGCAGTTCTTC; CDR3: CAWRVKGQANEQFF
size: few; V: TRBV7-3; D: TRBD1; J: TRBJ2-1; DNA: TGTGCCAGCAGCGACAGGGAGAATGAGCAGTTCTTC; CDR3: CASSDRENEQFF
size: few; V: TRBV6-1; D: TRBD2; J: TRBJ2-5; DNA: TGTGCCAGCAACTCGCGGGGGGGCGTTGAGACCCAGTACTTC; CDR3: CASNSRGGVETQYF
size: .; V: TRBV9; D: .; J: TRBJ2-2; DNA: TGTGCCAGCAGCGTAACAGGGCAGGGCACCGGGGAGCTGTTTTTT; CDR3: CASSVTGQGTGELFF
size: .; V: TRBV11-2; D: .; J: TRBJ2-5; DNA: TGTGCCAGCACTGCGGGGCCACGAGAGACCCAGTACTTC; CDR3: CASTAGPRETQYF
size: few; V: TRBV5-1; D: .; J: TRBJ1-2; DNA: TGCGCCAGCAGCCCTCAGGGGTTTAAGGATGGCTACACCTTC; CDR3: CASSPQGFKDGYTF
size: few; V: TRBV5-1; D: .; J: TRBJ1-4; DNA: TGCGCCAGCAGAGGAGCCCCAACTAATGAAAAACTGTTTTTT; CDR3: CASRGAPTNEKLFF
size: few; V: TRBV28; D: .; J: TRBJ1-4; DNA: TGTGCCAGCACAGAACTCGGGACTGGGGCAACTAATGAAAAACTGTTTTTT; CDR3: CASTELGTGATNEKLFF
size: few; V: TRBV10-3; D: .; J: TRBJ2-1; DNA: TGTGCCATCAGTGAGTCGGGAGGTGATGAGCAGTTCTTC; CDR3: CAISESGGDEQFF
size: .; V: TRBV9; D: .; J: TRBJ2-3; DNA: TGTGCCAGCAGCGTAGCCGCGCGGAGCACAGATACGCAGTATTTT; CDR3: CASSVAARSTDTQYF
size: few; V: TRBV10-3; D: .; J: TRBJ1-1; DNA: TGTGCCATCAGTGATATATCCGGGACTTTGAACACTGAAGCTTTCTTT; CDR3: CAISDISGTLNTEAFF
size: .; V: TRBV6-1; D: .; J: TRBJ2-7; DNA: TGTGCCAGCAGTGAAGGACACTCCGAGCAGTACTTC; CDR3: CASSEGHSEQYF
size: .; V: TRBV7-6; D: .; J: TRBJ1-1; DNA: TGTGCCAGCAGCTTGGATCGGGGGGGACTTTGGAACACTGAAGCTTTCTTT; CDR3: CASSLDRGGLWNTEAFF
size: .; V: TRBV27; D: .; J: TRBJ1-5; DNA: TGTGCCAGCAGTTTAAAGGGGGTTGCGGGCAATCAGCCCCAGCATTTT; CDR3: CASSLKGVAGNQPQHF
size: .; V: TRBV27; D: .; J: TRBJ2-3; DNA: TGTGCTTCCGCGGGGAGCACAGATACGCAGTATTTT; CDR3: CASAGSTDTQYF
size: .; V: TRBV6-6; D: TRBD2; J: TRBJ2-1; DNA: TGTGCCAGCACCCCCGCCAGCGGGGGGAATGAGCAGTTCTTC; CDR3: CASTPASGGNEQFF
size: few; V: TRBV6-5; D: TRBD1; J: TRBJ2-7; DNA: TGTGCCAGCAGTTTTCACCGGGGACAGGGAGTCGGCGAGCAGTACTTC; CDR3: CASSFHRGQGVGEQYF
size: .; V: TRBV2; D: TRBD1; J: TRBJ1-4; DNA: TGTGCCAGCAAGGGGACAGCTCCGAGAAAACTGTTTTTT; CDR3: CASKGTAPRKLFF
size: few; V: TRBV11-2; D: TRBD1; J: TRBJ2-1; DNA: TGTGCCAGCAGCCCCCCGGACAGGAACAATGAGCAGTTCTTC; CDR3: CASSPPDRNNEQFF
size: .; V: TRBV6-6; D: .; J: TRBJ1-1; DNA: TGTGCCAGCAGTATAACAGGGACTGAAGCTTTCTTT; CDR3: CASSITGTEAFF
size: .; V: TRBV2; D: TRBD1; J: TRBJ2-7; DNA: TGTGTCACCCGGGGACAGGGCAATAGAAACGAGCAGTACTTC; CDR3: CVTRGQGNRNEQYF
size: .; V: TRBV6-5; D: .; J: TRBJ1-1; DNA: TGTGCCAGAACCGCCGCGGGGGGCGGCGAGGCTTTCTTT; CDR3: CARTAAGGGEAFF
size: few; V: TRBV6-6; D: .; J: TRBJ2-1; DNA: TGTGCCAGCCTCGCGGGGCGGGAGCAGTTCTTC; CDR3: CASLAGREQFF
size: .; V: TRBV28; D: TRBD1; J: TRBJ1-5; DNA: TGTGCCAGCAGCCGAGGTTCGGTAACAGGGGGCTTCCTTTATAGCAATCAGCCCCAGCATTTT; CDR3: CASSRGSVTGGFLYSNQPQHF
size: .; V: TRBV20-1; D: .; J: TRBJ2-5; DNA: TGCAGTGCTCTCTCGGAGGTGACCCAGTACTTC; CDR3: CSALSEVTQYF
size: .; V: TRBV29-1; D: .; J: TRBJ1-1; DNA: TGCAGCGTCCTAATGGACTCTACATACACTGAAGCTTTCTTT; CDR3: CSVLMDSTYTEAFF
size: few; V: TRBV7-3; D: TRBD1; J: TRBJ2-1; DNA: TGTGCCAGCAGCTCCCCAAACAGGGGTATCGATGAGCAGTTCTTC; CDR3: CASSSPNRGIDEQFF
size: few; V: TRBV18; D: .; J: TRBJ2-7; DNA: TGTGCCAGCTCACGGACTTACGAGCAGTACTTC; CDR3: CASSRTYEQYF
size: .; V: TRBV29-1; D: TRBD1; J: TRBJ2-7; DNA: TGCAGCGTCGGGACAGGGGGGGCGTACGAGCAGTACTTC; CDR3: CSVGTGGAYEQYF
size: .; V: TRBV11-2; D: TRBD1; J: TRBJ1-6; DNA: TGTGCCAGCAGCTTAGTGGGGGGACAGTACCTAAATTCACCCCTCCACTTT; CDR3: CASSLVGGQYLNSPLHF
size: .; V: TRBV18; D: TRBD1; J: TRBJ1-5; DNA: TGTGCCAGCTCACCAATGCAGGGGGCGCGTAATCAGCCCCAGCATTTT; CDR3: CASSPMQGARNQPQHF
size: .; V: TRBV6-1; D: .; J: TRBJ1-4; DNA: TGTGCCAGCAGTGAACGCCCTAGGGGGGGAACTAATGAAAAACTGTTTTTT; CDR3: CASSERPRGGTNEKLFF
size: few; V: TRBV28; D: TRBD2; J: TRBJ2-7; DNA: TGTGCCACCTCTCCATGGGTGCCGACGGGGGGGCAGTACTTC; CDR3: CATSPWVPTGGQYF
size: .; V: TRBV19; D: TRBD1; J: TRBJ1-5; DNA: TGTGCCAGTAGTATATTGGGACAGGCTTTGGGGAGCAATCAGCCCCAGCATTTT; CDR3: CASSILGQALGSNQPQHF
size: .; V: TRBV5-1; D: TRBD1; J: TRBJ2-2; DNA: TGCGCCAGCAGGGCCGAGACAGGGGTCACGAACACCGGGGAGCTGTTTTTT; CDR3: CASRAETGVTNTGELFF
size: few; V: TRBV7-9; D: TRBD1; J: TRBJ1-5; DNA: TGTGCCAGCAGCCCCCCGGGACAGGGTAATCAGCCCCAGCATTTT; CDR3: CASSPPGQGNQPQHF
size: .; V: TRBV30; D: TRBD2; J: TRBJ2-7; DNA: TGTGCCTGGAGGGGGGGGACCGGAGGTGTGTCCTACGAGCAGTACTTC; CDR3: CAWRGGTGGVSYEQYF
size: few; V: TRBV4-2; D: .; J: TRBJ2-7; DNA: TGTGCCAGCAGCCAGCTAAGTGGGTCGGGATCCTACGAGCAGTACTTC; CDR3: CASSQLSGSGSYEQYF
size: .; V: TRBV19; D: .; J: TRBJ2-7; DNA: TGTGCCAGTAGTATCACTAGTTCGGTCGAGCAGTACTTC; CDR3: CASSITSSVEQYF
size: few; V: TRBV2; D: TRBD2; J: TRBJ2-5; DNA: TGTGCCAGCACTGACTTGGGGCGGGGGGGAATGGAGACCCAGTACTTC; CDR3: CASTDLGRGGMETQYF
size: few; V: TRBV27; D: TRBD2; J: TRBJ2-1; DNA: TGTGCCAGCAGTTTAACTAGCGGGAGTTACAATGAGCAGTTCTTC; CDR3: CASSLTSGSYNEQFF
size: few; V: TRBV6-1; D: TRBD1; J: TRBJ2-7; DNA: TGTGCCAGCGGACGGGACAGGGGATCCGAGCAGTACTTC; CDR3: CASGRDRGSEQYF
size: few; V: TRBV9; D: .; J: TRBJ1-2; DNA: TGTGCCAGCAGCCCTCCGGGGGGGGGCGCCCTTTTTCCGAATGGCTACACCTTC; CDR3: CASSPPGGGALFPNGYTF
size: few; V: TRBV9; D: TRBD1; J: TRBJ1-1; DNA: TGTGCCAGCAGCACCACGGGACAGGGAGGCACTGAAGCTTTCTTT; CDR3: CASSTTGQGGTEAFF